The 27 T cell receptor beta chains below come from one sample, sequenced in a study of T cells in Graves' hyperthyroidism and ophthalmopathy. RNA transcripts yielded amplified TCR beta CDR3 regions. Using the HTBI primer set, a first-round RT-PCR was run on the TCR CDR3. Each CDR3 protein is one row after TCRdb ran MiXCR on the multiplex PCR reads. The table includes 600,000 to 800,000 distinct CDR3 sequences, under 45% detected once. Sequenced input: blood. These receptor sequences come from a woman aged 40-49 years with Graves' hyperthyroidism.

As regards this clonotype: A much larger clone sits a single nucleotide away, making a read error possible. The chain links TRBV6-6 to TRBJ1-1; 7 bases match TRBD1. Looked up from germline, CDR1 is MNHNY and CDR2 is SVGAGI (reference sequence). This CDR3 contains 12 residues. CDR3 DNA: TGTGCCAGCAGTCAGGGGGACGCTGAAACTTTCTTT. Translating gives CASSQGDAETFF.

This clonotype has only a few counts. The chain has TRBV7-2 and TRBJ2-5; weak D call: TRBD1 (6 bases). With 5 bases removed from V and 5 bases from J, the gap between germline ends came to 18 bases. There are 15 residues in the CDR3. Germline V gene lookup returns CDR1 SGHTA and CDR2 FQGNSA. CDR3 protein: CASSHKPGVGETQYF. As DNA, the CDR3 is TGTGCCAGCAGCCATAAACCAGGGGTTGGGGAGACCCAGTACTTC.

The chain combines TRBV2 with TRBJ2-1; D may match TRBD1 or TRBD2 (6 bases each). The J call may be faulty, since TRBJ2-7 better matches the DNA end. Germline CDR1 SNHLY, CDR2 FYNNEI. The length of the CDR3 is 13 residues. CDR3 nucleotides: TGTGCCAGCATCCCGGGGGCCTACAATGAGCAGTACTTC. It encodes CASIPGAYNEQYF.

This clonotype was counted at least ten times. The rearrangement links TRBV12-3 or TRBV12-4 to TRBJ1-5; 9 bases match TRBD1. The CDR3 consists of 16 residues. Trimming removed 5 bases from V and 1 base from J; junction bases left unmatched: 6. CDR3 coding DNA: TGTGCCAGCAGTCCCCGGACAGGGGCGAGCAATCAGCCCCAGCATTTT. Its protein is CASSPRTGASNQPQHF.

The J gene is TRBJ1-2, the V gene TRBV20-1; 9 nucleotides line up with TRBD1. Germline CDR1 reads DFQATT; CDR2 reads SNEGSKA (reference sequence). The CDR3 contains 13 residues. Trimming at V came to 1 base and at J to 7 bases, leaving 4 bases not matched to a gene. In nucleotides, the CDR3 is TGCAGTGCTAGAGTGGGACAGGGAGGTGGCTACACCTTC. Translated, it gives CSARVGQGGGYTF.

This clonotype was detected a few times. The CDR3 loop reads CAIGGLSYEQYF. The CDR3 DNA sequence: TGTGCCATTGGGGGGTTGTCCTACGAGCAGTACTTC. J is TRBJ2-7 and V is TRBV7-2; maybe TRBD2 (6 bases). V lost 10 bases to trimming and J lost 1 base, with 11 bases between them. CDR1 and CDR2 (germline): SGHTA, FQGNSA. The CDR3 loop spans 12 amino acids.

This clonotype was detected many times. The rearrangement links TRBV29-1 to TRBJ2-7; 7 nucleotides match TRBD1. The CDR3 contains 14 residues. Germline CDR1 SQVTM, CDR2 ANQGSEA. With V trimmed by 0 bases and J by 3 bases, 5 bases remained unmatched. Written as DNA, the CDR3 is TGCAGCGTTGAAGAGGGACAGCGGAACTACGAGCAGTACTTC. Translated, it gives CSVEEGQRNYEQYF.

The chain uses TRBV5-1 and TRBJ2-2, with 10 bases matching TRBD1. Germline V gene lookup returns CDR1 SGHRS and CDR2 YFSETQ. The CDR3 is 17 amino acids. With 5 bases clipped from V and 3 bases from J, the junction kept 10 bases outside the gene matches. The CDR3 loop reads CASSFSTGGADTGELFF. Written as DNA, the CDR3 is TGCGCCAGCAGTTTTTCGACAGGGGGCGCAGACACCGGGGAGCTGTTTTTT.

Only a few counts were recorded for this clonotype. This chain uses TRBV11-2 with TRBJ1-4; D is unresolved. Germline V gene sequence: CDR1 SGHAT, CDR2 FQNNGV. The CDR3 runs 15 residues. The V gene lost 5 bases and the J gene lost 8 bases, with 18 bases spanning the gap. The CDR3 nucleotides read TGTGCCAGCAGCCTATCCCTTCGGGGATCGGAAAAACTGTTTTTT. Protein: CASSLSLRGSEKLFF.

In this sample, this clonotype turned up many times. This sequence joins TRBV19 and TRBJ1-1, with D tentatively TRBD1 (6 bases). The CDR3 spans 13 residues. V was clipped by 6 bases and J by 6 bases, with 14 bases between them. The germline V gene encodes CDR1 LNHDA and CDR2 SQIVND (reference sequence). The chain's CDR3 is CASSVGGWAEAFF. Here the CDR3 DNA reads TGTGCCAGTAGCGTAGGGGGATGGGCTGAAGCTTTCTTT.

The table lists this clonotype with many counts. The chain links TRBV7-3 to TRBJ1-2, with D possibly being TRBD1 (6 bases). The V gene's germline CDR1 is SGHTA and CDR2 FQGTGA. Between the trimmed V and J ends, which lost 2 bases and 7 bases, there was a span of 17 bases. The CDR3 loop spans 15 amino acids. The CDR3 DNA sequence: TGTGCCAGCAGCTTATGGCCGGGGGGCGCGGGTGGCTACACCTTC. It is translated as CASSLWPGGAGGYTF.

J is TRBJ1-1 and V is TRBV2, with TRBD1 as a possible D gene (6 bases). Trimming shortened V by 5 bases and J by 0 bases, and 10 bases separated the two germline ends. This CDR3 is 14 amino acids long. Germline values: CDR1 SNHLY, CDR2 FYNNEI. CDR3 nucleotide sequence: TGTGCCAGCAGTACGGACAGATTGAACACTGAAGCTTTCTTT. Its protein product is CASSTDRLNTEAFF.

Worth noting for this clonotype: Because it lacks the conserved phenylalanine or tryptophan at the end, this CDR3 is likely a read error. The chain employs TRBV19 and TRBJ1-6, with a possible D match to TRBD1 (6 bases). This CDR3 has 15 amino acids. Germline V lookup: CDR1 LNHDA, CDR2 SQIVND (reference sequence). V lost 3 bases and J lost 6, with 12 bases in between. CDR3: CASSIGDRPNSPLHL. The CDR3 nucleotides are TGTGCCAGTAGTATTGGAGACAGGCCTAATTCACCCCTCCACCTT.

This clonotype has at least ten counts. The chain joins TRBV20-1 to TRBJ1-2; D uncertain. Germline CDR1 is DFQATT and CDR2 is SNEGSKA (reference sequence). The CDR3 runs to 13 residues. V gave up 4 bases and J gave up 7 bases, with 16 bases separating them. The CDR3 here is CSATPRRLSGYTF. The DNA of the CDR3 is TGCAGTGCTACCCCCCGCAGACTCTCTGGCTACACCTTC.

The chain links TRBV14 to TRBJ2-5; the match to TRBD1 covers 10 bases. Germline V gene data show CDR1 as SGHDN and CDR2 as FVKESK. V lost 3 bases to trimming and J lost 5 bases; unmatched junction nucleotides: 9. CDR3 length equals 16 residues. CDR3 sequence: CASSHGPGQGIETQYF. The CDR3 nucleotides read TGTGCCAGCAGCCACGGACCGGGACAGGGGATCGAGACCCAGTACTTC.

The chain's CDR3 is CASSLDTGYRMNYGYTF. The CDR3 DNA reads TGTGCCAGCAGTTTAGACACAGGTTATCGAATGAACTATGGCTACACCTTC. The chain couples TRBV12-3 or TRBV12-4 to TRBJ1-2; perhaps TRBD1 as D (5 bases). The CDR3 runs 17 residues. Trimming left V 1 base short and J 2 bases short, with 17 bases between.

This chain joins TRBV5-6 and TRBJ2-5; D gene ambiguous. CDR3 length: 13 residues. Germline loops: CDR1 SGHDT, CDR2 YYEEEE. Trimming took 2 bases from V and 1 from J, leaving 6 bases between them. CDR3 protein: CASSFDPQETQYF. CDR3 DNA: TGTGCCAGCAGCTTTGATCCCCAAGAGACCCAGTACTTC.

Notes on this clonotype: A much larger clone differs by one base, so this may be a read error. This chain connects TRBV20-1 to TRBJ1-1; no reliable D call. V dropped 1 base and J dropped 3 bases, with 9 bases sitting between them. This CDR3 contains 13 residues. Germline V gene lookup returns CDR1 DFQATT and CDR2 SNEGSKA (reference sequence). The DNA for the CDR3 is TGCAGTGCTAGAGTCGGCGTGGACACTGAAGCTTTCTTT. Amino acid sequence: CSARVGVDTEAFF.

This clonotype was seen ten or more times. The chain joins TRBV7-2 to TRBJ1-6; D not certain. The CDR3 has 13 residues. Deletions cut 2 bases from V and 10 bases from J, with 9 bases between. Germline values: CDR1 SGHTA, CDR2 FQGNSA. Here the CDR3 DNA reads TGTGCCAGCAGCTTACAATCGGGCTCACCCCTCCACTTT. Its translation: CASSLQSGSPLHF. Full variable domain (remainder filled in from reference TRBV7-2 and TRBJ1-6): GAGVSQSPSNKVTEKGKDVELRCDPISGHTALYWYRQSLGQGLEFLIYFQGNSAPDKSGLPSDRFSAERTGGSVSTLTIQRTQQEDSAVYLCASSLQSGSPLHFGNGTRLTVT.

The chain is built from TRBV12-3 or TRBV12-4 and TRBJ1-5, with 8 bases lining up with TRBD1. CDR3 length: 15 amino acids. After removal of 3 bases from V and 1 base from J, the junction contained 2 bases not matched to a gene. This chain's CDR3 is CASSLYRGSNQPQHF. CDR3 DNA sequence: TGTGCCAGCAGTTTGTACAGGGGGAGCAATCAGCCCCAGCATTTT.

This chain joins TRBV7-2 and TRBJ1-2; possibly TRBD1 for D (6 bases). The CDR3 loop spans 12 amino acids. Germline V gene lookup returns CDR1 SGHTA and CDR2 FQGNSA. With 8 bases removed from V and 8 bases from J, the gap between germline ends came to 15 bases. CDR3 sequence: CASGRGTSGYTF. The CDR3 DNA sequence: TGTGCCAGCGGGAGGGGGACTAGCGGCTACACCTTC.

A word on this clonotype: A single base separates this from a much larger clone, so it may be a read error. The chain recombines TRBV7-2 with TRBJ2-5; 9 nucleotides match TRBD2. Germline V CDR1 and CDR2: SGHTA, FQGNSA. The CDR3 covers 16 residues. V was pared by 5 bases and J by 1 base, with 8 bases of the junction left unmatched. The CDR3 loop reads CASSRRLADLQETQYF. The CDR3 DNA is TGTGCCAGCAGCCGAAGACTAGCGGACCTCCAAGAGACCCAGTACTTC. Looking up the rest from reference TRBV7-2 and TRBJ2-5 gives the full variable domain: GAGVSQSPSNKVTEKGKDVELRCDPISGHTALYWYRQSLGQGLEFLIYFQGNSAPDKSGLPSDRFSAERTGGSVSTLTIQRTQQEDSAVYLCASSRRLADLQETQYFGPGTRLLVL.

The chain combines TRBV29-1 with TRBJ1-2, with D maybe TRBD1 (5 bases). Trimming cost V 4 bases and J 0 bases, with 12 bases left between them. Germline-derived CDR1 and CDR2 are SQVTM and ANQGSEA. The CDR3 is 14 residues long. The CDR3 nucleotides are TGCAGCGTTGGGAGGGGCGTCGCTAACTATGGCTACACCTTC. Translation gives CSVGRGVANYGYTF.

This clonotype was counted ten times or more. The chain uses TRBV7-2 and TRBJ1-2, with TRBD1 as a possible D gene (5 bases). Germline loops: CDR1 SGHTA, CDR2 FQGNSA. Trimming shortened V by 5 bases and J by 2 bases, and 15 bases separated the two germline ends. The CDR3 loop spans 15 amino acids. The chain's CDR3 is CASSDARGPNYGYTF. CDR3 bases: TGTGCCAGCAGCGACGCCCGGGGACCCAACTATGGCTACACCTTC.

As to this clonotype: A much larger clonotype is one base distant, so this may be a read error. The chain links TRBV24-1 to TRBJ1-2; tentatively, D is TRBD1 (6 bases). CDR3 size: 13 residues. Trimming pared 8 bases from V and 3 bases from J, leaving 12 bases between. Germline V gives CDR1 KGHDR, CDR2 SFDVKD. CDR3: CATNRATYYGYTF. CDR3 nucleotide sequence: TGTGCCACCAACAGGGCCACCTACTATGGCTACACCTTC.

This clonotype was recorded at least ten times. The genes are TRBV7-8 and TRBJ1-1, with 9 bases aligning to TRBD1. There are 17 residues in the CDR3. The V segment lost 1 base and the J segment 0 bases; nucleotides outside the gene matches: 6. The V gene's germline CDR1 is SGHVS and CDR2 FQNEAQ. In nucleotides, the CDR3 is TGTGCCAGCAGCTTAGGGTACAGGGGGCTAATGAACACTGAAGCTTTCTTT. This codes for CASSLGYRGLMNTEAFF.

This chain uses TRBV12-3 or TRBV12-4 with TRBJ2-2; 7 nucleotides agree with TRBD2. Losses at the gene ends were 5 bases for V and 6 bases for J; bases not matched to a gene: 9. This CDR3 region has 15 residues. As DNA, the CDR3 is TGTGCCAGCAGTCTCCTTGGGGGGGTAGCCGGGGAGCTGTTTTTT. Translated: CASSLLGGVAGELFF.